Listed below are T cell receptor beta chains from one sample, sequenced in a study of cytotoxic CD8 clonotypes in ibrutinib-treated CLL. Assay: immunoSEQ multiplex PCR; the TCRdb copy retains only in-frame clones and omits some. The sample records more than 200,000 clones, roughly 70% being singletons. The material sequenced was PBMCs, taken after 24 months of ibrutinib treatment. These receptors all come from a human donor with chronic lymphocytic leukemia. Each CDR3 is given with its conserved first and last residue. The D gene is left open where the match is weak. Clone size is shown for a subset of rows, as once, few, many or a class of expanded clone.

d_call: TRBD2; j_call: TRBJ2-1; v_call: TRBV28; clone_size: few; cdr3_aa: CASSGSGSVNEQFF; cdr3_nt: TGTGCCAGCAGCGGGAGCGGGAGTGTGAATGAGCAGTTCTTC
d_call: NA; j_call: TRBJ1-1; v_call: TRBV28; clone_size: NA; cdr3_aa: CASTGAQEGNTEAFF; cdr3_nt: TGTGCCAGCACTGGGGCTCAGGAGGGGAACACTGAAGCTTTCTTT
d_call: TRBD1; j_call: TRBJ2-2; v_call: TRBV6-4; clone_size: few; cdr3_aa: CASGRGLDTGELFF; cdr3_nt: TGTGCCAGCGGCAGGGGGCTTGACACCGGGGAGCTGTTTTTT
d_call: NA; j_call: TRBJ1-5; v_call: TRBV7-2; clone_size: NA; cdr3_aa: CASSLGGVSGHVQPQHF; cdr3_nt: TGTGCCAGCAGCCTAGGCGGGGTTTCGGGGCACGTTCAGCCCCAGCATTTT
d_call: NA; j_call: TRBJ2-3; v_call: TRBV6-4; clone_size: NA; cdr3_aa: CASSDRGLTSTDTQYF; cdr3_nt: TGTGCCAGCAGTGACAGAGGATTAACTAGCACAGATACGCAGTATTTT
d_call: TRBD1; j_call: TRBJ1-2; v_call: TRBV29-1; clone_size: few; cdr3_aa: CSVAGQFGYGYTF; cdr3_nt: TGCAGCGTTGCGGGACAGTTCGGCTATGGCTACACCTTC
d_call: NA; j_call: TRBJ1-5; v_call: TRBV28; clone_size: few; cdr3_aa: CASTLGKQPQHF; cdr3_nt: TGTGCCAGCACCCTAGGGAAGCAGCCCCAGCATTTT
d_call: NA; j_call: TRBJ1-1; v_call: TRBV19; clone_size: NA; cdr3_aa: CASSPLRLGPPEAFF; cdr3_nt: TGTGCCAGTAGCCCATTGCGCCTCGGACCGCCTGAAGCTTTCTTT
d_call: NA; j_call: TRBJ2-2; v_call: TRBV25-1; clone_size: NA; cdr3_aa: CASSSQRSNGELFF; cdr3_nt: TGTGCCAGCAGTTCCCAGCGTTCAAACGGGGAGCTGTTTTTT
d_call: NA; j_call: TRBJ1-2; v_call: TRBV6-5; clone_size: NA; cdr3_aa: CASSYSGPGSGYTF; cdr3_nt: TGTGCCAGCAGTTACTCGGGCCCTGGCTCTGGCTACACCTTC
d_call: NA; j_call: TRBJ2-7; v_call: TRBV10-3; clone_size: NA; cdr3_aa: CATSLKESYEQYF; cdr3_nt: TGTGCCACCTCGCTGAAGGAGTCCTACGAGCAGTACTTC
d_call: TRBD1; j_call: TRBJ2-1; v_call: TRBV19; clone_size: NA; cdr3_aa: CASEAGTGGNYEQFF; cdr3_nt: TGTGCCAGTGAGGCAGGGACAGGGGGAAACTATGAGCAGTTCTTC
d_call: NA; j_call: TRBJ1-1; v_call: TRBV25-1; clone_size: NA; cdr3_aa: CASSVGQLNTEAFF; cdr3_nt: TGTGCCAGCAGTGTAGGACAGCTGAACACTGAAGCTTTCTTT
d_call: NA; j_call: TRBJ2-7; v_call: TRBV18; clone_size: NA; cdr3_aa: CASSPSSEGEQYF; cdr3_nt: TGTGCCAGCTCACCGTCCAGCGAAGGCGAGCAGTACTTC
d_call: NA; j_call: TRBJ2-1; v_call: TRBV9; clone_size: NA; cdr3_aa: CASSPPPHTPYNEQFF; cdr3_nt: TGTGCCAGCAGCCCACCGCCTCACACCCCCTACAATGAGCAGTTCTTC
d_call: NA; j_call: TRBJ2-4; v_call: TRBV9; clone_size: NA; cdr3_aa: CASSAASGNKNIQYF; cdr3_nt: TGTGCCAGCAGCGCCGCGAGCGGAAACAAAAACATTCAGTACTTC
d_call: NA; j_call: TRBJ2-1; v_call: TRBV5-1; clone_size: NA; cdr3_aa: CASSLANEQFF; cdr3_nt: TGCGCCAGCAGCCTCGCCAATGAGCAGTTCTTC
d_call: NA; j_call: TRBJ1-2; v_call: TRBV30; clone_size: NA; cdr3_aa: CAWSVRVSHYGYTF; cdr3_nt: TGTGCCTGGAGTGTACGGGTCAGCCACTATGGCTACACCTTC
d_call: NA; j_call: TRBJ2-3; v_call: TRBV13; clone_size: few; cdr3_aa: CASSLVLIPDTQYF; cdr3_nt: TGTGCCAGCAGCTTAGTGCTCATCCCAGATACGCAGTATTTT
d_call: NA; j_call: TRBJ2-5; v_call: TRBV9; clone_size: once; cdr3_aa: CASSWTEQETQYF; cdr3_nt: TGTGCCAGCAGCTGGACGGAGCAAGAGACCCAGTACTTC
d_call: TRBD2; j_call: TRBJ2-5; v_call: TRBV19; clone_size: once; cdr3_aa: CASSIKAAGVQETQYF; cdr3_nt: TGTGCCAGTAGTATAAAGGCGGCGGGAGTCCAAGAGACCCAGTACTTC
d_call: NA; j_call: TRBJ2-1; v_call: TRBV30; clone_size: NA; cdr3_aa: CAWSAIHGSSYNEQFF; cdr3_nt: TGTGCCTGGAGTGCCATTCATGGAAGCTCCTACAATGAGCAGTTCTTC
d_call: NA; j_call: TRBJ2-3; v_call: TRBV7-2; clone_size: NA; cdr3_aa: CASSFAGVGDTQYF; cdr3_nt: TGTGCCAGCAGCTTTGCTGGGGTGGGAGATACGCAGTATTTT
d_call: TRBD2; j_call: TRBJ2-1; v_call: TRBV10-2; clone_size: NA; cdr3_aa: CASRSSGRNGEQFF; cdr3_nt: TGCGCCAGCAGGTCTAGCGGGAGGAACGGTGAGCAGTTCTTC
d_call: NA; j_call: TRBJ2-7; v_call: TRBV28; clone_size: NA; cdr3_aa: CASSLSRGRMDEQYF; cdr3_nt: TGTGCCAGCAGTTTATCGAGGGGTAGAATGGACGAGCAGTACTTC
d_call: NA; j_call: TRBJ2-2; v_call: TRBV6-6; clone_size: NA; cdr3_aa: CASSPKAGLTGELFF; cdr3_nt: TGTGCCAGCAGTCCCAAGGCAGGGCTCACCGGGGAGCTGTTTTTT
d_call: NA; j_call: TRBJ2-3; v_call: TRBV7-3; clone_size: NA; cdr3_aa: CASSGLGTDTQYF; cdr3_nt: TGTGCCAGCAGCGGCCTGGGCACAGATACGCAGTATTTT
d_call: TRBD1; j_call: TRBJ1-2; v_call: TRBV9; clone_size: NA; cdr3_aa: CASRRQGAGYTF; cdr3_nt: TGTGCCAGCAGACGACAGGGGGCTGGCTACACCTTC
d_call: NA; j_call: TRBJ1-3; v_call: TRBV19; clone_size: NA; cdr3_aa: CASSPNAGTPFSGNTIYF; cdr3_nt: TGTGCCAGTAGCCCAAACGCCGGGACACCATTCTCTGGAAACACCATATATTTT
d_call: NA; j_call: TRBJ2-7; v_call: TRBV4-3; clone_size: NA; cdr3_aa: CASSQGPSFEYEQYF; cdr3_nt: TGCGCCAGCAGCCAAGGTCCTAGCTTCGAATACGAGCAGTACTTC
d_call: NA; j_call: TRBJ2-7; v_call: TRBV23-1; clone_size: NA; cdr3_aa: CASSQSCIAARAYEQYF; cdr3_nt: TGCGCCAGCAGTCAATCGTGCATAGCAGCCAGGGCCTACGAGCAGTACTTC
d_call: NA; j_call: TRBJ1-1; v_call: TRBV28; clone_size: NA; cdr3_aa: CASKWEGAEAFF; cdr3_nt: TGTGCCAGCAAATGGGAAGGCGCTGAAGCTTTCTTT
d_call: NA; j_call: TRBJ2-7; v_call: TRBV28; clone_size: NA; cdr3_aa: CASSLPHEQYF; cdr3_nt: TGTGCCAGCAGTTTACCCCACGAGCAGTACTTC
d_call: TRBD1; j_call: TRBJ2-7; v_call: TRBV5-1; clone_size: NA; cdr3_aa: CASSLGGQSYLSYEQYF; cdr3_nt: TGCGCCAGCAGCTTGGGGGGACAGAGTTACCTCTCCTACGAGCAGTACTTC
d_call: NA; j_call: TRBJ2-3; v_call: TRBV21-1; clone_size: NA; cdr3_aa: CASSSLPSSWQYF; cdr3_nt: TGTGCCAGCAGCTCCTTACCCAGTTCGTGGCAGTATTTT
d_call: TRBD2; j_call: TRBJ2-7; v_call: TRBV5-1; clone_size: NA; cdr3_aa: CASSLWTSGFLGEQYF; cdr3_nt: TGCGCCAGCAGCTTGTGGACTAGCGGGTTCCTGGGAGAGCAGTACTTC
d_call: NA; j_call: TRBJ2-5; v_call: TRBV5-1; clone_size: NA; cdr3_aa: CASSLGWGSETQYF; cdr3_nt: TGTGCCAGCAGCTTGGGGTGGGGATCCGAGACCCAGTACTTC
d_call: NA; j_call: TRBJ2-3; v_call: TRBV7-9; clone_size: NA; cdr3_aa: CASSPVDGYTDTQYF; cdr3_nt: TGTGCCAGCAGCCCCGTGGACGGATACACAGATACGCAGTATTTT
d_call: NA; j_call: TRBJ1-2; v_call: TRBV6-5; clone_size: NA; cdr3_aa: CASSPDVGGFYGYTF; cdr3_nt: TGTGCCAGCAGTCCGGACGTGGGAGGCTTCTATGGCTACACCTTC
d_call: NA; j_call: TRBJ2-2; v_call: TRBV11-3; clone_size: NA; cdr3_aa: CASSLGDQNTGELFF; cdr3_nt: TGTGCCAGCAGCTTAGGGGACCAGAACACCGGGGAGCTGTTTTTT
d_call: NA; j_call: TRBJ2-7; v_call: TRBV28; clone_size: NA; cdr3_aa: CASSQKDEQYF; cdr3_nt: TGTGCCAGCAGTCAAAAGGACGAGCAGTACTTC
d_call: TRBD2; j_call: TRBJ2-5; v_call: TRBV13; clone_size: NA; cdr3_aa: CASSFPAGGIKTQYF; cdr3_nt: TGTGCCAGCAGCTTCCCAGCGGGAGGGATAAAGACCCAGTACTTC
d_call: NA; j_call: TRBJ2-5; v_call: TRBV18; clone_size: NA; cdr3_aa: CASSPAGEETQYF; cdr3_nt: TGTGCCAGCTCACCAGCAGGGGAAGAGACCCAGTACTTC
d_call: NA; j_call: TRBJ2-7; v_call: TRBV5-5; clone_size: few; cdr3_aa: CASSHTGIEQYF; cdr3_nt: TGTGCCAGCAGCCACACAGGGATCGAGCAGTACTTC
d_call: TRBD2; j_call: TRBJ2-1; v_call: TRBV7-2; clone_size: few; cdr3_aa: CASSLRPRLAGYNEQFF; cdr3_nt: TGTGCCAGCAGCTTACGTCCTCGGCTAGCGGGATACAATGAGCAGTTCTTC
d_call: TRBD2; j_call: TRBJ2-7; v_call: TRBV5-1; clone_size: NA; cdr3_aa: CASSSGTSGISYEQYF; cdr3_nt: TGCGCCAGCAGCTCAGGGACTAGCGGGATCTCCTACGAGCAGTACTTC
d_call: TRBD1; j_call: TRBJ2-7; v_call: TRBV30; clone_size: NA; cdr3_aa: CAWSSGTGIYEQYF; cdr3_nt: TGTGCCTGGAGTAGTGGGACAGGGATCTACGAGCAGTACTTC
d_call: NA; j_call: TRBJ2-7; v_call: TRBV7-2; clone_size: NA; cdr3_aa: CASSLHRVYEQYF; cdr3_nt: TGTGCCAGCAGCTTACACAGAGTATACGAGCAGTACTTC
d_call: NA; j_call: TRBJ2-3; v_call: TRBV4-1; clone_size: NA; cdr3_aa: CASSQKSIHGSPTDTQYF; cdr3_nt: TGCGCCAGCAGCCAAAAGAGCATTCACGGGAGTCCCACAGATACGCAGTATTTT